This T cell receptor beta chain was identified during a study of regulatory T cells in long-lasting Graves disease. V gave up 8 bases and J gave up 9 bases, with 17 bases separating them. CDR3 length: 13 residues. Germline V gene data show CDR1 as SEHNR and CDR2 as FQNEAQ (reference sequence). Arm-PCR with iRepertoire HTBI primers amplified the CDR3 regions for these TCR beta libraries. TCRdb ran MiXCR on the multiplex PCR reads and lists one entry per CDR3 protein. The table has hundreds of thousands of distinct CDR3 sequences, approximately 15% seen once. Documented time point: newly diagnosed GD, antithyroid drugs for less than 3 months. The TCR library was made from RNA that had been extracted from PBMCs in TRIzol. American Thyroid Association guidelines defined Graves' disease diagnosis. This clonotype was seen ten or more times. Another study also made use of these data, one on T cells in Graves' hyperthyroidism and ophthalmopathy. In that study: Graves' hyperthyroidism without ophthalmopathy progression within 18 months was termed stable. The HTBI set primed first-round TCR CDR3 RT-PCR.

The TCR sequence derives from a woman between 25 and 40 years old with Graves disease. This chain uses TRBV7-9 with TRBJ2-1, with D perhaps TRBD1 or TRBD2 (6 bases each). This sample comprised peripheral blood mononuclear cells (PBMCs), obtained at new diagnosis, from a patient treated with antithyroid drugs. In DNA form, the CDR3 reads TGTGCCAGCGGCCCATTGGGGGGCCTTGAGCAGTTCTTC. Translation: CASGPLGGLEQFF.